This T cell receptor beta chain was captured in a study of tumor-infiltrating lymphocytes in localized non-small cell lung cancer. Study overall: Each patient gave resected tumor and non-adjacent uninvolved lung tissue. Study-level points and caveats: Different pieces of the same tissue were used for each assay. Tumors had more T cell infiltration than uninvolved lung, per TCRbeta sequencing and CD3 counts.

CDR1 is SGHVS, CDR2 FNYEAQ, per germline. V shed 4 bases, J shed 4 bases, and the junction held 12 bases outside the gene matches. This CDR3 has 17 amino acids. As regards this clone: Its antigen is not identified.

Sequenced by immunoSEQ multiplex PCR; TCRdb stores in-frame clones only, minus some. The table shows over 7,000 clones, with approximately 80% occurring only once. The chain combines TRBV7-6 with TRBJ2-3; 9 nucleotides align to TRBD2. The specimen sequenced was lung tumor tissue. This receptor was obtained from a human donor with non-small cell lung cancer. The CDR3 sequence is CASSSYSGSKGPDTQYF. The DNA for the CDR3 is TGTGCCAGCAGCTCCTATAGCGGGAGTAAGGGGCCAGATACGCAGTATTTT.